This TCR beta chain was identified in a study of cytomegalovirus exposure and HLA in healthy donors. Per the germline V gene, CDR1 is WNHNN and CDR2 is SYGVQD (reference sequence). The CDR3 is 18 amino acids. V lost 2 bases to trimming and J lost 0 bases, with 17 bases between them. It was with 60 Vbeta and 13 Jbeta primers that the PCR ran. Generated by immunoSEQ multiplex PCR, the TCRdb table keeps only in-frame clones and is missing some. The sample lists about 55,000 clones; over 65% were seen once. Concerning this clone: Its matching antigen is unknown.

Study findings and constraints: A few chains tied to CMV proved CMV antigen-specific in vitro. Likely technical artifact: a cluster of highly shared sequence variants. From TCR beta sequences, most subjects' HLA-A and HLA-B alleles were reportedly predicted accurately. It was approximately 170 TCR beta chains that were listed as cytomegalovirus-associated.

The TCR comes from a man in his forties in good health and CMV-seropositive. What was sequenced was PBMCs. This sequence joins TRBV10-1 and TRBJ2-4; D perhaps matches TRBD1 (6 bases). CDR3 nucleotides: TGCGCCAGCAGTGAGGTACCTAACAGGGCTGTAGCCAAAAACATTCAGTACTTC. Translated, it gives CASSEVPNRAVAKNIQYF.